This T cell receptor beta chain was recovered during a study of Ad26.COV2.S vaccination and SARS-CoV-2 variants (dated by TCRdb to the early 2020s). The study in broad terms: Donors in the vaccine arm were drawn from COV1001, a multicentre, randomized, double-blind, placebo-controlled phase I-IIa trial testing Ad26.COV2.S in healthy adults. The specificity and breadth of SARS-CoV-2-reactive T cell receptors after Ad26.COV2.S vaccination were assessed by TCRbeta repertoire sequencing. The TCR-sequenced set comprised around 32 samples: some 19 Ad26.COV2.S vaccine recipients, 5 placebo recipients and 8 SARS-CoV-2 convalescent individuals. Investigators did not know the trial group allocation while performing experiments and assessing outcomes. Ad26.COV2.S was administered intramuscularly at a dose of 5x10^10 or 1x10^11 viral particles, either as one shot or as two shots given 56 days apart. Trial participants were randomized into five groups of five, in which low-dose or high-dose Ad26.COV2.S was given once or twice, or placebo was given on both occasions.

In the case of this clone: Which antigen it targets is not known. Base-call qualities are not available, and no considerably larger clone is one nucleotide away. The same CDR3 also results from other DNA sequences found in this sample.

Study-wide conclusions, independent of this receptor: Substantial breadth of spike-specific CD8+ and CD4+ T cell responses was reported after vaccination. The study was not powered to compare responses between vaccine doses or regimens. Vaccine and placebo recipients had similar non-spike TCR breadth, a finding consistent with the vaccine containing only spike. Higher spike-specific TCR breadth was observed in Ad26.COV2.S recipients than in placebo recipients (P = 0.0014). The authors noted that total T cell responses may have been underestimated by the TCR breadth and depth analyses.

CDR1 SGHRS and CDR2 YFSETQ were looked up in the germline V gene. The CDR3 contains 15 residues, cysteine and phenylalanine counted. The sequence is cut down to CDR3 DNA, 45 bases in frame from base 1. Trimming at the junction amounts to 0 bases on V and 0 bases on J, and the germline ends lie 6 bases apart. TCRbeta CDR3 regions were sequenced with the immunoSEQ Assay. After extraction, genomic DNA underwent amplification by bias-controlled multiplex PCR, followed by high-throughput sequencing. On the study's bioinformatics: To quantify the absolute abundance of every unique TCRbeta CDR3 region, sequences were collapsed and filtered. T cell fraction was estimated by normalizing TCRbeta template counts to usable DNA, which was measured by amplifying reference genes present in all nucleated cells. Repertoire TCRs were annotated as SARS-CoV-2-specific when V gene, CDR3 amino acid sequence and J gene were exactly matched to a known reactive TCR set. The reference SARS-CoV-2 TCR set came from MIRA and was filtered for enrichment in COVID-19-positive ImmuneCODE repertoires, removing public or cross-reactive TCRs. Using the MIRA antigens, annotated TCRs were further analysed by specific ORF or by position within an ORF. Breadth was defined as the number of annotated unique rearrangements divided by the total number of unique productive rearrangements, and depth was defined as the summed frequency of the annotated unique rearrangements. Two-sided Wilcoxon rank-sum tests were used to compare TCR breadth between groups. TCRdb mirrors the immuneACCESS table, restricted to in-frame sequences. Some clones are absent from its copies; in checked studies, under half trace to an unresolved V gene, and the reason for the others is unknown. Clonal size and the V and J genes are those of that table, whereas D and trimming came from the DNA. In all, the sample holds some 340,000 clones, and just under 85% of those were seen once. Jointly, the top ten make up approximately 2% of the sample.

What the treatment or condition label conveys for this sample: roughly 18 received Ad26.COV2.S at low or high dose, single or two shots; 5 received placebo; per-sample allocation not given. Repertoires of vaccine and placebo recipients were sequenced from samples taken on day 63 after the first injection. Cohort 1b enrolled roughly 25 adults aged 18-55 years at a single site in Boston, USA, between 29 July and 7 August 2020. As a vaccine, Ad26.COV2.S was a replication-incompetent adenovirus type 26 vector that expressed a prefusion-stabilized SARS-CoV-2 spike protein derived from the original Wuhan strain.

The sample in question was peripheral blood, obtained in a trial of Ad26.COV2.S vaccine versus placebo. The V and J segments used are TRBV5-1 and TRBJ1-4; a tentative D match to TRBD1 spans 6 bases. This clonotype was obtained from a person aged 18-60 years who received the Ad26.COV2.S COVID-19 vaccine or a placebo. The CDR3 here reads CASSLGTATNEKLFF. At the DNA level, the sequence is TGCGCCAGCAGCTTGGGGACAGCAACTAATGAAAAACTGTTTTTT.